This T cell receptor beta chain was sequenced for a study of human versus mouse CDR3 diversity and MHC coevolution. Whole-study context: Each sample yielded about 0.6 x 10^7 to 1.8 x 10^7 valid reads.

The method was immunoSEQ multiplex PCR; TCRdb's version includes in-frame clones alone and lacks a portion of them. The sample shows fewer than 100,000 clones, roughly 93% of them seen only once. Regarding the study as a whole: By iCHAO1, human TCR beta clonotypes numbered about 1.6 million, the most.

Turning to this clone: The antigen is not known.

The sequenced sample consisted of naive CD4+ T cells from blood. Documented subset: CD45RO-negative CD62L-positive naive CD4 T cells. This TCR derives from a person aged 25 to 69 in good health.

The CDR3 loop reads CASRPTGTGLNIQYF. CDR3 coding DNA: TGTGCCAGTAGACCTACCGGGACAGGGCTAAACATTCAGTACTTC. The rearrangement uses TRBV19 and TRBJ2-4; 9 bases line up with TRBD1. This CDR3 comprises 15 residues. V lost 6 bases, J lost 6 bases, and 9 bases stayed unmatched. Germline lookup yields CDR1 LNHDA and CDR2 SQIVND (reference sequence).